Sequencing of this T cell receptor beta chain was carried out in a study of human T cells and chemical hapten exposure. The time point was: patch test 1, 2 weeks after DPC sensitization. As to treatment: therapeutic diphenylcyclopropenone sensitization with weekly scalp DPC. TCRdb fed the RACE reads into MiXCR, producing one record per CDR3 protein. Of approximately 350,000 distinct CDR3 sequences listed, about 7% are singletons. CDR3 length: 13 residues. V lost 4 bases, J lost 16 bases, and 12 bases stayed unmatched. CDR1 MNHEY and CDR2 SVGEGT come from the germline V gene. This clonotype was observed many times.

This chain connects TRBV6-2 or TRBV6-3 to TRBJ2-1; 8 bases match TRBD2. This sequence originates from a young woman with alopecia areata. Some clones in this sample may be carry-over from other donors' samples. Sequences were derived from whole blood, sampled in connection with sensitization to the hapten diphenylcyclopropenone (DPC). The CDR3: CASSFRGGGFIFF. The CDR3 DNA follows: TGTGCCAGCAGTTTTCGTGGCGGGGGGTTTATTTTCTTC.